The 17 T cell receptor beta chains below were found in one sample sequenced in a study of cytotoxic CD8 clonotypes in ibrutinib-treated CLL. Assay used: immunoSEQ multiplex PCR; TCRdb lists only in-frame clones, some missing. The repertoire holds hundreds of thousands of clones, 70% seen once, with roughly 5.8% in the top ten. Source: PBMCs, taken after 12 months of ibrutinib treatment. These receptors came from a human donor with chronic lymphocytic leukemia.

In nucleotides, the CDR3 is TGTGCCAGCAGCTTAGTGGCAGCGGGGGTTTACAATGAGCAGTTCTTC. As protein: CASSLVAAGVYNEQFF. V is TRBV7-2 and J is TRBJ2-1; TRBD2 matches at 8 bases. With 1 base clipped from V and 4 bases from J, the junction kept 6 bases outside the gene matches. The CDR3 runs to 16 residues. Germline V CDR1 and CDR2: SGHTA, FQGNSA.

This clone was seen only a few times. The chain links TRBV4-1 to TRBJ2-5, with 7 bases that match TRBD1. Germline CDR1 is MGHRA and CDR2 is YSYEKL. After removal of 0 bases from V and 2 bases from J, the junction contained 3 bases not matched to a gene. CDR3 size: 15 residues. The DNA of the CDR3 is TGCGCCAGCAGCCAAGACCAGGGACAGCAAGAGACCCAGTACTTC. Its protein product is CASSQDQGQQETQYF.

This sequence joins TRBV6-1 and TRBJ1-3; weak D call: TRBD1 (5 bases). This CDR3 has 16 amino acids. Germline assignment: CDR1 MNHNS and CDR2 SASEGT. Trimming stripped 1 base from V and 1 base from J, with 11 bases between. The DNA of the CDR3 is TGTGCCAGCAGTGAAGGCGGGGCCACTTCTGGAAACACCATATATTTT. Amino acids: CASSEGGATSGNTIYF.

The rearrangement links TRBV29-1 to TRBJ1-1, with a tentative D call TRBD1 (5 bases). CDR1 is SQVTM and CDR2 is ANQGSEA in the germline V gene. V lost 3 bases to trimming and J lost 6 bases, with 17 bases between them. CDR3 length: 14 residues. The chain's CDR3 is CSVDTSTALSEAFF. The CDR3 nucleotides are TGCAGCGTTGATACCTCGACAGCGCTTTCTGAAGCTTTCTTT. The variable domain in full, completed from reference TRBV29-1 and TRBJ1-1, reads SAVISQKPSRDICQRGTSLTIQCQVDSQVTMMFWYRQQPGQSLTLIATANQGSEATYESGFVIDKFPISRPNLTFSTLTVSNMSPEDSSIYLCSVDTSTALSEAFFGQGTRLTVV.

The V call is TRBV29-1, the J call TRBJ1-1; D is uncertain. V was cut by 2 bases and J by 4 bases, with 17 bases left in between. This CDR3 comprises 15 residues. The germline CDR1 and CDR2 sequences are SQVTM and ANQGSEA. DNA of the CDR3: TGCAGCGTTGAATGGGCAGGCCCCTTCCTCACTGAAGCTTTCTTT. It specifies CSVEWAGPFLTEAFF.

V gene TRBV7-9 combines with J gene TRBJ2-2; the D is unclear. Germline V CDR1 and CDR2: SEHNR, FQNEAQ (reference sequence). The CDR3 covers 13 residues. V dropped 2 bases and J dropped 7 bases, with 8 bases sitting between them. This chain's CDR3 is CASSLSGSGELFF. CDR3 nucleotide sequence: TGTGCCAGCAGCTTATCGGGCAGCGGGGAGCTGTTTTTT.

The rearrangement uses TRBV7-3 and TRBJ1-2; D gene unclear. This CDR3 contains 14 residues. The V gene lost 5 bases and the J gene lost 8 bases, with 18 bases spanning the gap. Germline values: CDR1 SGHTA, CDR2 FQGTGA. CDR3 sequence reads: CASSPAGSLGGYTF. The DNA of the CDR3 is TGTGCCAGCAGCCCCGCGGGGTCCTTAGGAGGCTACACCTTC.

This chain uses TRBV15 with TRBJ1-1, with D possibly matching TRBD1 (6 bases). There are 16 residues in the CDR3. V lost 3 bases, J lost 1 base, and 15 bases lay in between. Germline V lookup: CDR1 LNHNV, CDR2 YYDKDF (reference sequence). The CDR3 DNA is TGTGCCACCAGCAGCAGGACAGTGGCGGCGAACACTGAAGCTTTCTTT. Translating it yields CATSSRTVAANTEAFF. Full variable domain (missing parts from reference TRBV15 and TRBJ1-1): DAMVIQNPRYQVTQFGKPVTLSCSQTLNHNVMYWYQQKSSQAPKLLFHYYDKDFNNEADTPDNFQSRRPNTSFCFLDIRSPGLGDTAMYLCATSSRTVAANTEAFFGQGTRLTVV.

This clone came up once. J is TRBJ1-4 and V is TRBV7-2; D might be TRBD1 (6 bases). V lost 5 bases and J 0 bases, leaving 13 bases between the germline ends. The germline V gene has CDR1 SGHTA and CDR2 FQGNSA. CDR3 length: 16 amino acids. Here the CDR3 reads CASSATRTATNEKLFF. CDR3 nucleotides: TGTGCCAGCAGCGCAACCCGGACAGCAACTAATGAAAAACTGTTTTTT. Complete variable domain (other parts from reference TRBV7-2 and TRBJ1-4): GAGVSQSPSNKVTEKGKDVELRCDPISGHTALYWYRQSLGQGLEFLIYFQGNSAPDKSGLPSDRFSAERTGGSVSTLTIQRTQQEDSAVYLCASSATRTATNEKLFFGSGTQLSVL.

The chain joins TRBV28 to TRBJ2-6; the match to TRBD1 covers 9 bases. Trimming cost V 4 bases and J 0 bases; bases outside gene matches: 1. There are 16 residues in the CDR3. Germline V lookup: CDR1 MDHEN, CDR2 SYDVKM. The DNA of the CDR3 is TGTGCCAGCAGTTCGACAGGGGGCTCTGGGGCCAACGTCCTGACTTTC. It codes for CASSSTGGSGANVLTF.

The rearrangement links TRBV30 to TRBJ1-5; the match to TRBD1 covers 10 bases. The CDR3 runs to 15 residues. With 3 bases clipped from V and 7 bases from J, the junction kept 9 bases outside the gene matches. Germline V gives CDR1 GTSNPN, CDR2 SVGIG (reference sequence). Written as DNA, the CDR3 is TGTGCCTGGAGCCCCGGGACAGGGGCATGGCAGCCCCAGCATTTT. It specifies CAWSPGTGAWQPQHF.

CDR3 residues: CASSQVGLGTSGGSYNEQFF. The CDR3 DNA reads as TGTGCCAGCAGCCAAGTAGGCTTGGGGACTAGCGGGGGATCGTACAATGAGCAGTTCTTC. The rearrangement joins TRBV4-2 to TRBJ2-1, with 14 bases identical to TRBD2. The CDR3 runs to 20 residues. The junction had 12 bases not matched to a gene; V was cut back by 1 base and J by 4 bases. The germline V gene has CDR1 LGHNA and CDR2 YNFKEQ.

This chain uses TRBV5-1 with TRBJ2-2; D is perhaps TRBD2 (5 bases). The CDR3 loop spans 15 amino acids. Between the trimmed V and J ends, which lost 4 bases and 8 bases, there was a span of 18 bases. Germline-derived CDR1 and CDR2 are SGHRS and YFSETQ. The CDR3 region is CASSLTSPGVGELFF. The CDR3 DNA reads TGCGCCAGCAGCCTAACTAGTCCCGGAGTGGGGGAGCTGTTTTTT.

CDR3 protein: CAWSAQQRNYGYTF. Written as DNA, the CDR3 is TGTGCCTGGAGCGCCCAACAGCGCAACTATGGCTACACCTTC. The V call is TRBV30, the J call TRBJ1-2; unclear D gene. The CDR3 runs 14 residues. The V gene lost 3 bases and the J gene lost 2 bases, with 13 bases spanning the gap. Germline loops: CDR1 GTSNPN, CDR2 SVGIG (reference sequence).

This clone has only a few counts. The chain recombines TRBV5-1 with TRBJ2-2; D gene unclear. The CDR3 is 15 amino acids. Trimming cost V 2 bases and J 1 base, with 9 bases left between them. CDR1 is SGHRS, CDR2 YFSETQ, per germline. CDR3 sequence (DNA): TGCGCCAGCAGCTTTTTACCGGGGAACACCGGGGAGCTGTTTTTT. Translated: CASSFLPGNTGELFF.

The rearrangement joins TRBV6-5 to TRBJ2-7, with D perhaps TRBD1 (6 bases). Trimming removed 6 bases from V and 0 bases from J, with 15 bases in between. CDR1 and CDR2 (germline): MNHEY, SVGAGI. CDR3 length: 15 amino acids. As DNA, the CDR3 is TGTGCCAGCAGACCCGACAAACAGGGCTCCTACGAGCAGTACTTC. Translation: CASRPDKQGSYEQYF.

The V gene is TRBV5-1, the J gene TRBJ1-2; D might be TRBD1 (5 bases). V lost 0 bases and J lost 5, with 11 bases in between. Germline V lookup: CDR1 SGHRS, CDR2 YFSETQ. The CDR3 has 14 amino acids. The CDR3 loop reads CASSLAGTEYGYTF. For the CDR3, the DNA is TGCGCCAGCAGCTTGGCCGGGACGGAGTATGGCTACACCTTC.